The present T cell receptor beta chain was sequenced within a study of tumor-infiltrating lymphocytes in localized non-small cell lung cancer. Study outcomes and limitations: Different pieces of the same tissue were used for each assay.

As regards this clone: What it binds is unknown.

The table came from immunoSEQ multiplex PCR; TCRdb's copy has only in-frame clones and leaves some out. The sample has around 6,500 clones, around 77% seen once. The sequenced sample was lung tumor tissue. This receptor was identified in a human donor with non-small cell lung cancer.

CDR3 in amino acids: CASSYTVATNEKLFF. CDR3 nucleotides: TGCGCCAGCAGCTACACCGTTGCAACTAATGAAAAACTGTTTTTT. The chain carries TRBV5-1 and TRBJ1-4; D ambiguous. Trimming pared 3 bases from V and 0 bases from J, leaving 9 bases between. This CDR3 is 15 amino acids long. The germline V gene encodes CDR1 SGHRS and CDR2 YFSETQ.